These T cell receptor beta chains were read from a single sample in a study of cytomegalovirus exposure and HLA in healthy donors. Sequencing used immunoSEQ multiplex PCR; TCRdb keeps in-frame clones, though not all of them. The sample lists around 140,000 clones; 85% to 95% were seen once. The sample taken for sequencing was PBMCs. The origin of the receptors is a man between 18 and 35 years old in good health and CMV-seropositive. The CDR3 runs from the conserved cysteine through the conserved F or W. D genes are given only for firm matches. Size tells how often a clone was seen (once, few, many) or the class of an expanded clone, and some rows leave it out.

d_gene	abundance	v_gene	j_gene	CDR3nt	CDR3aa
NA	NA	TRBV5-4	TRBJ1-2	TGTGCCAGCAGCTTGAGAGCGTATGGCTACACCTTC	CASSLRAYGYTF
NA	NA	TRBV29-1	TRBJ2-5	TGCAGCGTTGACGAGGGGAGGTTAACGGAGACCCAGTACTTC	CSVDEGRLTETQYF
NA	NA	TRBV28	TRBJ1-2	TGTGCCAGCAGTCTCTCCGGGGCGGGGCGAAGCTACACCTTC	CASSLSGAGRSYTF
NA	NA	TRBV5-6	TRBJ1-3	TGTGCCAGCAGCTTGCAGGGCGCGGGGTCCACCATATATTTT	CASSLQGAGSTIYF
NA	NA	TRBV28	TRBJ2-7	TGTGCCAGCAGTCCTGAACTCTACGAGCAGTACTTC	CASSPELYEQYF
NA	NA	TRBV30	TRBJ2-7	TGTGCCTGGAGCGATCCAAGCCTAAGCTCCTACGAGCAGTACTTC	CAWSDPSLSSYEQYF
TRBD2	NA	TRBV11-3	TRBJ2-3	TGTGCCAGCAGCTTAGATGGCCAGCGGGAGGGCCTGGATACGCAGTATTTT	CASSLDGQREGLDTQYF
NA	NA	TRBV29-1	TRBJ2-3	TGCAGCGTTGCTGGGACAACCGATAGCACAGATACGCAGTATTTT	CSVAGTTDSTDTQYF
NA	NA	TRBV4-1	TRBJ2-1	TGCGCCAGCAGCCAAGGGAGGGAGCAGCAGTTCTTC	CASSQGREQQFF
NA	NA	TRBV4-1	TRBJ1-5	TGCGCCAGTGGGGCTCCGGCCAATCAGCCCCAGCATTTT	CASGAPANQPQHF
TRBD1	NA	TRBV7-7	TRBJ2-7	TGTGCCAGCAGCTCTCGGGCGGGACAGGGGGACCTCAACGGGAGGGCCAACTACGAGCAGTACTTC	CASSSRAGQGDLNGRANYEQYF
NA	NA	TRBV18	TRBJ2-7	TGTGCCAGCTCACCGCCGACAGGTTCGTACTACGAGCAGTACTTC	CASSPPTGSYYEQYF
NA	once	TRBV9	TRBJ1-2	TGTGCCAGCGCCACAGGGACCAACTATGGCTACACCTTC	CASATGTNYGYTF
NA	NA	TRBV28	TRBJ2-2	TGTGCCAGCAGTTTGGGGGGGCCTGACACCGGGGAGCTGTTTTTT	CASSLGGPDTGELFF
TRBD1	few	TRBV2	TRBJ2-7	TGTGCCAGCAGCCCGGGACAGATGCCCTACGAGCAGTACTTC	CASSPGQMPYEQYF
NA	NA	TRBV27	TRBJ2-7	TGTGCCAGCAGCTCACAGGGACCCTACGAGCAGTACTTC	CASSSQGPYEQYF
NA	NA	TRBV21-1	TRBJ2-1	TGTGCCACCAAGAGCGCGGGAGTTGGAGAGCAGTTCTTC	CATKSAGVGEQFF
TRBD1	NA	TRBV7-2	TRBJ2-7	TGTGCCAGCAGCTTAGGGGGACAGGGAAGGAACGAGCAGTACTTC	CASSLGGQGRNEQYF
TRBD2	NA	TRBV5-1	TRBJ2-2	TGCGCCAGCACCACCCGGGGGGACTCCGGGGAGCTGTTTTTT	CASTTRGDSGELFF
NA	NA	TRBV5-8	TRBJ2-3	TGTGCTTCCCGGGGCACAGATACGCAGTATTTT	CASRGTDTQYF
NA	NA	TRBV18	TRBJ1-3	TGTGCCAGCTCACCAACGGGACATGTAGGAAACACCATATATTTT	CASSPTGHVGNTIYF
NA	NA	TRBV15	TRBJ2-3	TGTGCCACCAGCACCAGACAGCCTCGGAATCCAGATACGCAGTATTTT	CATSTRQPRNPDTQYF
NA	NA	TRBV9	TRBJ1-5	TGTGCCAGCGGGGGGGGAAATCAGCCCCAGCATTTT	CASGGGNQPQHF
TRBD2	NA	TRBV4-2	TRBJ2-7	TGTGCCAGCGCCACCTTCGGGGGGAGGGGCGAGCAGTACTTC	CASATFGGRGEQYF
TRBD2	NA	TRBV7-2	TRBJ2-7	TGTGCCAGCAGCTCCGGACTAGCGGGGGATAGCGAGCAGTACTTC	CASSSGLAGDSEQYF
TRBD2	NA	TRBV5-1	TRBJ2-7	TGCGCCAGCAGCATAAATACTAGCGCGGTCTCCTACGAGCAGTACTTC	CASSINTSAVSYEQYF
TRBD2	NA	TRBV19	TRBJ2-7	TGTGCCAGTAGTGACCTAGCGGGAGATCGGGGCGAGCAGTACTTC	CASSDLAGDRGEQYF
NA	NA	TRBV19	TRBJ2-3	TGTGCCAGTAGGTTTGGGGCAGTGACAGATACGCAGTATTTT	CASRFGAVTDTQYF
NA	once	TRBV5-1	TRBJ2-3	TGCGCCAGCAGCTTGGATTATAGGGGCAGAGATACGCAGTATTTT	CASSLDYRGRDTQYF
TRBD1	NA	TRBV27	TRBJ2-7	TGTGCCAGCAGTCTAGGGGGCCGCGGGGAGCAGTACTTC	CASSLGGRGEQYF
TRBD1	NA	TRBV7-8	TRBJ2-2	TGTGCCAGCAGCCCCCAACCAGGGGGCCGGACCGGGGAGCTGTTTTTT	CASSPQPGGRTGELFF
TRBD1	once	TRBV14	TRBJ1-2	TGTGCCAGCAGCCCAGGGGGACAGACCTATGGCTACACCTTC	CASSPGGQTYGYTF
TRBD1	NA	TRBV27	TRBJ1-5	TGTGCCAGCACGACAGGGGGCAATCAGCCCCAGCATTTT	CASTTGGNQPQHF
NA	NA	TRBV18	TRBJ1-1	TGTGCCAGCTCACCGGGATTAGGGGGGAACACTGAAGCTTTCTTT	CASSPGLGGNTEAFF
NA	NA	TRBV28	TRBJ1-4	TGTGCCAGCAGCCCAGGCGTTGAAAAACTGTTTTTT	CASSPGVEKLFF
TRBD1	once	TRBV11-3	TRBJ1-1	TGTGCCAGCAGCCCGGGACAGGGCAGTGGGACTGAAGCTTTCTTT	CASSPGQGSGTEAFF
TRBD2	NA	TRBV5-4	TRBJ2-3	TGTGCCAGCAGCTTGGACTGGACTAGCGGGACAACAGATACGCAGTATTTT	CASSLDWTSGTTDTQYF
NA	NA	TRBV14	TRBJ2-7	TGTGCCAGCAGCCAAGATATCGGGAGCGGTTCCTACGAGCAGTACTTC	CASSQDIGSGSYEQYF
TRBD2	NA	TRBV2	TRBJ2-1	TGTGCCAGCAGAACAAAGACTAGCGGGAGGGTGGCGGGGCAGTTCTTC	CASRTKTSGRVAGQFF
TRBD1	NA	TRBV2	TRBJ1-3	TGTGCCAGCGTAGTTGGACAGGGGCTAGGCCCCTCTGGAAACACCATATATTTT	CASVVGQGLGPSGNTIYF
TRBD2	NA	TRBV7-2	TRBJ2-1	TGTGCCAGCAGCTTACTAGCGGGACCTGATGCCGAGCAGTTCTTC	CASSLLAGPDAEQFF
TRBD1	once	TRBV27	TRBJ2-6	TGTGCCAGCAGTTTATGGGGCGGACAGGGAGCCCCCATTGGGGCCAACGTCCTGACTTTC	CASSLWGGQGAPIGANVLTF
NA	NA	TRBV27	TRBJ2-3	TGTGCCAGCAGTTTCTTATCGGGGGGCCCCCAGGATGGTTTGAGCACAGATACGCAGTATTTT	CASSFLSGGPQDGLSTDTQYF
NA	NA	TRBV7-8	TRBJ1-5	TGTGCCAGCAGCTTAGCTCGGGAAAATCAGCCCCAGCATTTT	CASSLARENQPQHF
NA	NA	TRBV9	TRBJ1-3	TGTGCCAGCAGCGCTCAACAGGGCCCTGGAAACACCATATATTTT	CASSAQQGPGNTIYF
TRBD2	NA	TRBV11-2	TRBJ2-2	TGTGCCAGCAGCTTGGGCGGGGGGAACACCGGGGAGCTGTTTTTT	CASSLGGGNTGELFF
TRBD2	NA	TRBV9	TRBJ2-3	TGTGCCAGCAGCGTCGTCGGGACTAGCGGGATTGCAGATACGCAGTATTTT	CASSVVGTSGIADTQYF
NA	NA	TRBV11-3	TRBJ2-7	TGTGCCAGCAGCCCGCCGTCGGGTAAGCAGTACTTC	CASSPPSGKQYF
TRBD2	NA	TRBV5-4	TRBJ2-3	TGTGCCAGCAGCGGAACTAGCGGGAGGGCCGGGGATACGCAGTATTTT	CASSGTSGRAGDTQYF
TRBD1	NA	TRBV28	TRBJ2-5	TGTGCCAGCACCACTCTCGGGACAGGGGAAGAGACCCAGTACTTC	CASTTLGTGEETQYF
NA	NA	TRBV11-3	TRBJ2-1	TGTGCCAGCAGCTTTGGGGCGGGAAGCGACAATGAGCAGTTCTTC	CASSFGAGSDNEQFF
NA	NA	TRBV4-2	TRBJ2-2	TGTGCCAGCAGCGAAGGAGTAGCGGCGAACACCGGGGAGCTGTTTTTT	CASSEGVAANTGELFF
NA	NA	TRBV19	TRBJ1-5	TGTGCCAGTAGCGAAGAACCTTTCCCTTCGGGCAATCAGCCCCAGCATTTT	CASSEEPFPSGNQPQHF
TRBD1	NA	TRBV19	TRBJ1-3	TGTGCCAGTGTGGACAGGACCTCTGGAAACACCATATATTTT	CASVDRTSGNTIYF
TRBD1	NA	TRBV5-4	TRBJ1-2	TGTGCCAGCAGCTTAAGTGGGACAGGGGTCTATGGCTACACCTTC	CASSLSGTGVYGYTF
TRBD2	NA	TRBV5-1	TRBJ2-1	TGCGCCAGCAGCAGAGGACTAGCGGACCTCAATGAGCAGTTCTTC	CASSRGLADLNEQFF
NA	NA	TRBV7-2	TRBJ2-5	NA	CASSQYVGQGSYF
NA	NA	TRBV2	TRBJ1-5	TGTGCCAGCAGAAGAGATAGCAATCAGCCCCAGCATTTT	CASRRDSNQPQHF
TRBD1	NA	TRBV6-6	TRBJ2-7	TGTGCCAGCAGTTACTCGACAGGGTTCTTCTCCTACGAGCAGTACTTC	CASSYSTGFFSYEQYF
TRBD2	NA	TRBV11-3	TRBJ2-7	TGTGCCAGCAGCTTAAATGCGGGAGGGTTCACCGAGCAGTACTTC	CASSLNAGGFTEQYF